Listed below are T cell receptor beta chains from one sample, sequenced in a study of lymphopenia after photon versus proton radiotherapy. The repertoire was sequenced with immunoSEQ multiplex PCR; TCRdb's copy has only in-frame clones and lacks some. The sample has fewer than 20,000 clones, around nine tenths seen once. The specimen comprised peripheral blood, sampled from a patient treated with proton-based radiotherapy. These receptors originate from a man in his 70s with pancreatic cancer. Both conserved end residues are part of each CDR3. D genes are given only for firm matches. Expanded clones get a size class; other rows say once, few or many, or leave the size out.

v_gene	d_gene	abundance	j_gene	CDR3aa	CDR3nt
TRBV7-7	TRBD2	NA	TRBJ2-1	CASSPSGNNNEQFF	TGTGCCAGCAGTCCTAGCGGGAATAACAATGAGCAGTTCTTC
TRBV9	NA	NA	TRBJ1-5	CASSRTPASNQPQHF	TGTGCCAGCAGCCGGACACCGGCTAGCAATCAGCCCCAGCATTTT
TRBV9	TRBD1	few	TRBJ1-4	CASSIRDSKNEKLFF	TGTGCCAGCAGCATTCGGGACAGTAAAAATGAAAAACTGTTTTTT
TRBV5-1	NA	NA	TRBJ2-3	CASSLGSSTDTQYF	TGCGCCAGCAGCTTGGGGTCTAGCACAGATACGCAGTATTTT
TRBV2	NA	NA	TRBJ1-5	CASTLGRGVQPQHF	TGTGCCAGCACCCTGGGCAGGGGAGTTCAGCCCCAGCATTTT
TRBV5-6	NA	NA	TRBJ2-7	CASSLTDGSYEQYF	TGTGCCAGCAGCTTGACAGACGGCTCCTACGAGCAGTACTTC
TRBV18	TRBD1	NA	TRBJ2-6	CASSPLGQGAAGANVLTF	TGTGCCAGCTCACCCCTCGGACAGGGGGCAGCGGGGGCCAACGTCCTGACTTTC
TRBV19	NA	NA	TRBJ1-1	CASSLGGDTEAFF	TGTGCCAGTAGCTTAGGGGGGGACACTGAAGCTTTCTTT
TRBV30	NA	NA	TRBJ1-1	CAWTLQGTEAFF	TGTGCCTGGACCTTACAGGGAACTGAAGCTTTCTTT
TRBV25-1	NA	NA	TRBJ2-3	CASSDTGLDTQYF	TGTGCCAGCAGTGACACAGGGCTAGATACGCAGTATTTT
TRBV19	TRBD1	NA	TRBJ2-5	CASSVVTGRETQYF	TGTGCCAGTAGTGTTGTGACAGGGCGAGAGACCCAGTACTTC
TRBV19	TRBD1	NA	TRBJ1-3	CASSVRDRDTSGNTIYF	TGTGCCAGTAGTGTCCGGGACAGGGACACCTCTGGAAACACCATATATTTT
TRBV9	NA	NA	TRBJ2-1	CASSGRGHGNEQFF	TGTGCCAGCAGCGGGAGGGGGCATGGGAATGAGCAGTTCTTC
TRBV19	NA	NA	TRBJ1-6	CASSIKSNNSPLHF	TGTGCCAGTAGTATAAAATCTAATAATTCACCCCTCCACTTT
TRBV4-2	TRBD2	NA	TRBJ2-7	CASSPKEGTSRRRYEQYF	TGTGCCAGCAGCCCAAAGGAGGGGACTAGTCGTCGCCGATACGAGCAGTACTTC
TRBV19	NA	NA	TRBJ1-2	CASSIWDGDGYTF	TGTGCCAGTAGTATCTGGGATGGCGATGGCTACACCTTC
TRBV9	TRBD1	NA	TRBJ2-1	CASSVGGTGMYNEQFF	TGTGCCAGCAGCGTAGGAGGGACAGGGATGTACAATGAGCAGTTCTTC
TRBV5-1	NA	NA	TRBJ1-2	CASSFSGGANYGYTF	TGCGCCAGCAGCTTTTCCGGGGGCGCCAACTATGGCTACACCTTC
TRBV11-2	TRBD1	NA	TRBJ2-2	CASSLRQGPTGELFF	TGTGCCAGCAGCTTAAGACAGGGACCCACCGGGGAGCTGTTTTTT
TRBV7-8	TRBD2	NA	TRBJ2-3	CASSPQIGGRELRGDTQYF	TGTGCCAGCAGCCCTCAAATCGGAGGGCGGGAGCTGAGGGGAGATACGCAGTATTTT
TRBV6-1	NA	NA	TRBJ1-5	CASAGSGYQPQHF	TGTGCCAGCGCAGGGTCTGGCTATCAGCCCCAGCATTTT
TRBV4-1	NA	few	TRBJ1-4	CASSQVGQGNEKLFF	TGCGCCAGCAGCCAAGTTGGGCAGGGAAATGAAAAACTGTTTTTT
TRBV27	TRBD2	NA	TRBJ2-2	CASRGLAVNTGELFF	TGTGCCAGCAGGGGACTAGCGGTGAACACCGGGGAGCTGTTTTTT
TRBV11-3	TRBD2	NA	TRBJ2-5	CASSFTSGYLRETQYF	TGTGCCAGCAGCTTCACTAGCGGGTATCTCCGAGAGACCCAGTACTTC
TRBV2	NA	once	TRBJ2-7	CASTQMDSYEQYF	TGTGCCAGCACCCAGATGGACTCCTACGAGCAGTACTTC
TRBV10-1	NA	NA	TRBJ1-6	CASSESNGDSPLHF	TGCGCCAGCAGTGAGTCGAATGGAGATTCACCCCTCCACTTT
TRBV5-4	TRBD2	NA	TRBJ2-5	CASTSETSGQETQYF	TGTGCCAGCACGTCCGAGACTAGCGGGCAAGAGACCCAGTACTTC
TRBV23-1	NA	once	TRBJ2-5	CASSQSSTTQETQYF	TGCGCCAGCAGTCAATCGAGCACAACCCAAGAGACCCAGTACTTC
TRBV29-1	NA	NA	TRBJ1-1	CSGADGWGNTEAFF	TGCAGCGGTGCGGACGGCTGGGGGAACACTGAAGCTTTCTTT
TRBV2	NA	NA	TRBJ2-7	CASSREGHEQYF	TGTGCCAGCAGCCGAGAGGGGCACGAGCAGTACTTC
TRBV7-3	NA	NA	TRBJ1-3	CASSLSSGAGNTIYF	TGTGCCAGCAGCCTCAGCTCAGGGGCTGGAAACACCATATATTTT
TRBV15	TRBD2	NA	TRBJ2-1	CAITIGGGRDEQFF	TGTGCCATTACTATTGGCGGGGGGAGGGATGAGCAGTTCTTC
TRBV29-1	NA	NA	TRBJ2-6	CSVEGGTLSGANVLTF	TGCAGCGTTGAGGGGGGCACTCTCTCTGGGGCCAACGTCCTGACTTTC
TRBV4-2	NA	NA	TRBJ2-5	CASSQASGVQETQYF	TGTGCCAGCAGCCAAGCATCCGGAGTACAAGAGACCCAGTACTTC
TRBV29-1	NA	NA	TRBJ1-1	CSVNKAGASEAFF	TGCAGCGTTAACAAGGCAGGGGCCTCTGAAGCTTTCTTT
TRBV29-1	TRBD2	NA	TRBJ2-3	CSVEGGRVRDTDTQYF	TGCAGCGTTGAAGGGGGGAGGGTCAGGGACACAGATACGCAGTATTTT
TRBV5-4	TRBD1	NA	TRBJ1-2	CASSLVFGTGGYGYTF	TGTGCCAGCAGCTTGGTGTTTGGGACAGGGGGCTATGGCTACACCTTC
TRBV10-3	TRBD2	NA	TRBJ2-7	CAISELPGTSGETSSYEQYF	TGTGCCATCAGTGAATTACCCGGGACTAGCGGGGAGACGAGCTCCTACGAGCAGTACTTC
TRBV15	NA	NA	TRBJ1-1	CATSSLSGGHQAFF	TGTGCCACCAGCAGCCTATCAGGTGGGCATCAGGCTTTCTTT
TRBV30	NA	once	TRBJ1-3	CAWSVPSRASGNTIYF	TGTGCCTGGAGTGTACCTTCGCGGGCCTCTGGAAACACCATATATTTT
TRBV30	NA	NA	TRBJ1-6	CAWDTARNSPLHF	TGTGCCTGGGACACAGCTCGTAATTCACCCCTCCACTTT
TRBV10-3	TRBD1	NA	TRBJ2-1	CAISESGQAYNEQFF	TGTGCCATCAGTGAGTCGGGACAGGCATACAATGAGCAGTTCTTC
TRBV6-1	NA	NA	TRBJ1-1	CASREQGHTEAFF	TGTGCCAGCAGAGAGCAGGGCCACACTGAAGCTTTCTTT
TRBV10-3	TRBD1	NA	TRBJ2-7	CATLTGSTYEQYF	TGTGCCACCCTGACAGGGTCCACCTACGAGCAGTACTTC
TRBV10-2	TRBD1	NA	TRBJ1-1	CASRRPGQGSRTEAFF	TGCGCCAGCAGGAGACCGGGACAGGGATCGAGAACTGAAGCTTTCTTT
TRBV7-3	NA	NA	TRBJ2-7	CASSPTYGVEQYF	TGTGCCAGCAGTCCAACTTACGGGGTCGAGCAGTACTTC
TRBV7-7	TRBD1	NA	TRBJ2-3	CASSLGQGSGADTQYF	TGTGCCAGCAGCTTAGGACAGGGGTCAGGGGCAGATACGCAGTATTTT
TRBV4-1	TRBD2	NA	TRBJ2-3	CASRISGSAGDTQYF	TGCGCCAGCCGTATTAGCGGGAGTGCTGGAGATACGCAGTATTTT
TRBV7-9	NA	NA	TRBJ1-4	CASSLAGAGFREKLFF	TGTGCCAGCAGCTTAGCGGGGGCAGGGTTTCGTGAAAAACTGTTTTTT
TRBV30	TRBD1	NA	TRBJ1-2	CAWSAGTGLNYGYTF	TGTGCCTGGAGTGCTGGGACAGGCTTGAACTATGGCTACACCTTC
TRBV30	NA	NA	TRBJ1-2	CAWSVPPRDGYTF	TGTGCCTGGAGTGTGCCTCCGAGGGATGGCTACACCTTC
TRBV6-5	NA	NA	TRBJ1-5	CASTRGGNQPQHF	TGTGCCAGCACCAGGGGTGGGAATCAGCCCCAGCATTTT
TRBV7-9	NA	few	TRBJ2-7	CASSLVGPSYEQYF	TGTGCCAGCAGCTTAGTGGGGCCTTCCTACGAGCAGTACTTC
TRBV5-4	NA	NA	TRBJ1-1	CASSLVELQNTEAFF	TGTGCCAGCAGCTTGGTGGAACTTCAGAACACTGAAGCTTTCTTT
TRBV10-3	NA	NA	TRBJ1-1	CATQLQGDTEAFF	TGTGCCACCCAACTCCAAGGCGACACTGAAGCTTTCTTT
TRBV5-1	TRBD1	NA	TRBJ2-2	CASSWTGGTGELFF	TGCGCCAGCAGCTGGACAGGGGGCACCGGGGAGCTGTTTTTT
TRBV6-5	TRBD1	NA	TRBJ2-2	CASSNRQGSGELFF	TGTGCCAGCAGTAATCGACAGGGATCCGGGGAGCTGTTTTTT
TRBV5-6	NA	once	TRBJ1-3	CASSLKGYSGNTIYF	TGTGCCAGCAGCTTAAAGGGTTACTCTGGAAACACCATATATTTT
TRBV30	NA	NA	TRBJ2-1	CAWSLRGLGEQFF	TGTGCCTGGAGTCTCAGGGGCTTAGGGGAGCAGTTCTTC